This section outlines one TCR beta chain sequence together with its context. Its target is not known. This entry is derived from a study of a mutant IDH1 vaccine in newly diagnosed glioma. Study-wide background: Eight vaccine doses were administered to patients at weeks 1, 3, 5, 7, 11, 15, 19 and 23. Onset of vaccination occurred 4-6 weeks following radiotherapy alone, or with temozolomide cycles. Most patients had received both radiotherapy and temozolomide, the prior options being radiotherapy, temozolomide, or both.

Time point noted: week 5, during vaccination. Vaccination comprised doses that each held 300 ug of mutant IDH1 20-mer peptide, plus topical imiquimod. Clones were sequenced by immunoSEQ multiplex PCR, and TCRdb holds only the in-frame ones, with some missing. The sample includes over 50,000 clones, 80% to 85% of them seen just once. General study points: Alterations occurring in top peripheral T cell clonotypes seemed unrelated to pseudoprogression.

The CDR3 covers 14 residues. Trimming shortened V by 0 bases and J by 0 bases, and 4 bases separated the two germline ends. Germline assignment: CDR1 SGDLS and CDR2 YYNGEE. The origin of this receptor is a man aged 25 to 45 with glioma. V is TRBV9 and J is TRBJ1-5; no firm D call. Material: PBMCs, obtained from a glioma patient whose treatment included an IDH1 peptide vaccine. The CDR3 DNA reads TGTGCCAGCAGCGTAGATTATAGCAATCAGCCCCAGCATTTT. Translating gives CASSVDYSNQPQHF.